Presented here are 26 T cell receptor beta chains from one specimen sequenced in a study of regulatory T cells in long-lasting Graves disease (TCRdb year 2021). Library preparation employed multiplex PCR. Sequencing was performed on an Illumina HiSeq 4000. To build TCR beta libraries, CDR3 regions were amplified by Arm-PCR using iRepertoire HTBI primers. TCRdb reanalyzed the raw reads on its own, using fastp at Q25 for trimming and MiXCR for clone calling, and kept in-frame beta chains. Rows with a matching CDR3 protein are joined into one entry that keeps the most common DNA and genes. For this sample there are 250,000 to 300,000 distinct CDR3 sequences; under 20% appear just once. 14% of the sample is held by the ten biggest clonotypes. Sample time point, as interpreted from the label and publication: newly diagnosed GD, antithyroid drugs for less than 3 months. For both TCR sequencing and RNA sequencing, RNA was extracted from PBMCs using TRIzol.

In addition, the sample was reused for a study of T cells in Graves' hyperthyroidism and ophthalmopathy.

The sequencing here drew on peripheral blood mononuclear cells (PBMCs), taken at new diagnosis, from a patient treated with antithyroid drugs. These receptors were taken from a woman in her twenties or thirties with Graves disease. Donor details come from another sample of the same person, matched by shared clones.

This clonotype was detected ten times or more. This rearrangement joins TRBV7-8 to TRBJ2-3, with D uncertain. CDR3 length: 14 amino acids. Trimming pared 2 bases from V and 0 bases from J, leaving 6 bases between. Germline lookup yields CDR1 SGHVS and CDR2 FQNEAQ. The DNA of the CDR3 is TGTGCCAGCAGCTTAATGGCTAGCACAGATACGCAGTATTTT. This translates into CASSLMASTDTQYF.

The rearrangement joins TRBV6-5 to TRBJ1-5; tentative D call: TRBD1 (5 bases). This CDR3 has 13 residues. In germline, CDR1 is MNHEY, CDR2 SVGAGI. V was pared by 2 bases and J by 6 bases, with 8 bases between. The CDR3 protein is CASSYGGSQPQHF. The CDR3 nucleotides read TGTGCCAGCAGTTACGGGGGGAGTCAGCCCCAGCATTTT.

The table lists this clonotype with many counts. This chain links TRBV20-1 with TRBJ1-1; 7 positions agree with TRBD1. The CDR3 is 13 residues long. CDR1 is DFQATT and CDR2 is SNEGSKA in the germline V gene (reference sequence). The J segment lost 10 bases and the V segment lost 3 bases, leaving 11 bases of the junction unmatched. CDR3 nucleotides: TGCAGTGCTAGTGAGGGACAGTTACGGGGAGCTTTCTTT. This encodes CSASEGQLRGAFF.

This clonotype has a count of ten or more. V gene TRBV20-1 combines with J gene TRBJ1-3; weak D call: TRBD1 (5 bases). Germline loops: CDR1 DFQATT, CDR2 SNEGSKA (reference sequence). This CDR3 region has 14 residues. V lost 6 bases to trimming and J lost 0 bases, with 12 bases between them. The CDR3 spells CSAPGPNSGNTIYF. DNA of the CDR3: TGCAGTGCACCGGGACCGAACTCTGGAAACACCATATATTTT.

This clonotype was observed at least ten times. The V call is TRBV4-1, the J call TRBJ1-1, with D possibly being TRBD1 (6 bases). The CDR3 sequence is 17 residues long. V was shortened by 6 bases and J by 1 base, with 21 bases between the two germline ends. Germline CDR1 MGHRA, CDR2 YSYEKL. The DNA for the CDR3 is TGCGCCAGCAGAATTGCGACAGGAGCCAGTGGGAACACTGAAGCTTTCTTT. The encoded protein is CASRIATGASGNTEAFF.

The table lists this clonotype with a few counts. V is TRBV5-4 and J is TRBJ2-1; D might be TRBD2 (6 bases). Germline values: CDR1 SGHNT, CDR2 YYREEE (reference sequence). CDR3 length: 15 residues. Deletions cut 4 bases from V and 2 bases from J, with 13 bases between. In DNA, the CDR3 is TGTGCCAGCAGCCTCCGGGACTTGACCTACAATGAGCAGTTCTTC. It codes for CASSLRDLTYNEQFF.

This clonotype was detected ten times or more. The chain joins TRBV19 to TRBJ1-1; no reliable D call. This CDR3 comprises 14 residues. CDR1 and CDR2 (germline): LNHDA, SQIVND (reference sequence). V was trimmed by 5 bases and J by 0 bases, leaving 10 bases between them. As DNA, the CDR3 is TGTGCCAGTAGTCACAATGGAGTGAACACTGAAGCTTTCTTT. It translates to CASSHNGVNTEAFF.

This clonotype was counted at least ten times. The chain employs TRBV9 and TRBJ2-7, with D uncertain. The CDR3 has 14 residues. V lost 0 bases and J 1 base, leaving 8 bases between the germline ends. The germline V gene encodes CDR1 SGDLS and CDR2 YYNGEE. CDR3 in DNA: TGTGCCAGCAGCGTAGGGGCGGATTCCTACGAGCAGTACTTC. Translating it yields CASSVGADSYEQYF.

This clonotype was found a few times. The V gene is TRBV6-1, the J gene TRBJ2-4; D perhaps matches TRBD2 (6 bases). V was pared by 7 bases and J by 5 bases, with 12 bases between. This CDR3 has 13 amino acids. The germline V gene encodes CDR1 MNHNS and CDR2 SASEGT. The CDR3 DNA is TGTGCCAGCAATCCCGGGACTGAAAACATTCAGTACTTC. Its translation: CASNPGTENIQYF.

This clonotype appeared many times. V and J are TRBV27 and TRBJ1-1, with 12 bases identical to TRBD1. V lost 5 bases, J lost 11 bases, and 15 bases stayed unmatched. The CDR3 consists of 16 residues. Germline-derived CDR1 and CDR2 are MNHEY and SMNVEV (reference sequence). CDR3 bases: TGTGCCAGCAGTCTCGGTCCGGGACAGGGGGCGCGAAAGGCTTTCTTT. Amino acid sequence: CASSLGPGQGARKAFF.

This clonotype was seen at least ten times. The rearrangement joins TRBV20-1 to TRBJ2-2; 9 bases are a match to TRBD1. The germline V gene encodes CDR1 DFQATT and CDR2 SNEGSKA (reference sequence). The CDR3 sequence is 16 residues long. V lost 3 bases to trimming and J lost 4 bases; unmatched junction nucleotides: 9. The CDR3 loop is CSASPGTGRRTGELFF. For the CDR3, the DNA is TGCAGTGCTAGCCCCGGGACAGGGCGGCGCACCGGGGAGCTGTTTTTT.

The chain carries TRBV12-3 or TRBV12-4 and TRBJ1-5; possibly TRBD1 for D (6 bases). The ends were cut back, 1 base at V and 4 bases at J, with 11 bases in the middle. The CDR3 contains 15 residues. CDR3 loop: CASSLGMGQNQPQHF. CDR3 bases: TGTGCCAGCAGTTTAGGTATGGGACAAAATCAGCCCCAGCATTTT.

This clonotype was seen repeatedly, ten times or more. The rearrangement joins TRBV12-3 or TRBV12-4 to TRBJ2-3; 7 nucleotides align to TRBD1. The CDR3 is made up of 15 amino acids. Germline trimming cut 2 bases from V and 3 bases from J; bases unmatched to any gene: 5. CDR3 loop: CASSLTQGLTDTQYF. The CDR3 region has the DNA TGTGCCAGCAGTTTAACACAGGGGTTGACAGATACGCAGTATTTT.

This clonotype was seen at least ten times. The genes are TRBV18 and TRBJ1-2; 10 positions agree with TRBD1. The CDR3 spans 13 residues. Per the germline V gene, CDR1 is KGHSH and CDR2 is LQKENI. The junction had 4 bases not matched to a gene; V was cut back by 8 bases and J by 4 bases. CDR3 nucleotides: TGTGCCAGCAGCCGGACAGGGGGCTATGGCTACACCTTC. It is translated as CASSRTGGYGYTF.

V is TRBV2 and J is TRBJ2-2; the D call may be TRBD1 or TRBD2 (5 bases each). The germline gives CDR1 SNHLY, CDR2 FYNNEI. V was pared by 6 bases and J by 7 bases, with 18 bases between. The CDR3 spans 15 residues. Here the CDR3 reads CASRALRGRVGELFF. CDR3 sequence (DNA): TGTGCCAGCAGGGCCTTGAGGGGCCGGGTCGGGGAGCTGTTTTTT.

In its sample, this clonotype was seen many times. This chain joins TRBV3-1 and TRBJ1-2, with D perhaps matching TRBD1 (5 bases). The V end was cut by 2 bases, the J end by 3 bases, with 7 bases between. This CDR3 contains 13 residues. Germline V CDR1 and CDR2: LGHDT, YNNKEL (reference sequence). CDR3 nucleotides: TGTGCCAGCAGCCAAAGCAGGGACTATGGCTACACCTTC. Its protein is CASSQSRDYGYTF.

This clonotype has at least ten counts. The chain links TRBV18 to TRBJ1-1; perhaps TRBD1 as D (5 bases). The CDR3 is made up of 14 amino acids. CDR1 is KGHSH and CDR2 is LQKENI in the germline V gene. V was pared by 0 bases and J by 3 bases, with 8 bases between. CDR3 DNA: TGTGCCAGCTCACCACCACGGGGGTACACTGAAGCTTTCTTT. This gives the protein CASSPPRGYTEAFF.

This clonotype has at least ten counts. CDR3 loop: CASSLGRGYEQFF. CDR3 DNA sequence: TGCGCCAGCAGCCTTGGGAGGGGGTATGAGCAGTTCTTC. The chain combines TRBV4-1 with TRBJ2-1; a weak D match, TRBD2 (7 bases). From germline, CDR1 is MGHRA and CDR2 YSYEKL. V lost 4 bases, J lost 8 bases, and 12 bases lay in between. This CDR3 is 13 amino acids long.

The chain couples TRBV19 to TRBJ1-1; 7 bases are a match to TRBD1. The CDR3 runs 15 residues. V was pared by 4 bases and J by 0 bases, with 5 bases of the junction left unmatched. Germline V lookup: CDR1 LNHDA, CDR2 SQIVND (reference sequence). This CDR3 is CASSTHRGLNTEAFF. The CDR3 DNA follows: TGTGCCAGTAGTACCCACAGGGGACTGAACACTGAAGCTTTCTTT.

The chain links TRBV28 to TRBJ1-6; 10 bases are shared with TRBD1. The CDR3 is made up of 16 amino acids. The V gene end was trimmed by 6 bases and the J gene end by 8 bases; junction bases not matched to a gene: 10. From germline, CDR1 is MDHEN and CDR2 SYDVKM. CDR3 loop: CASRTPPGQGYSPLHF. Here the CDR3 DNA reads TGTGCCAGCAGAACCCCTCCGGGACAGGGGTATTCACCCCTCCACTTT.

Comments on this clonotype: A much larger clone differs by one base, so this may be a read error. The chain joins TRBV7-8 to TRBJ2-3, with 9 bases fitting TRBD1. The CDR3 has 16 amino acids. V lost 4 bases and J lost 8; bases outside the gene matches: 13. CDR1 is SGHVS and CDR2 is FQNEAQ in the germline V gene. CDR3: CASSYSGTGSGATQYF. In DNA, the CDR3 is TGTGCCAGCAGCTACTCCGGGACAGGGTCAGGAGCTACGCAGTATTTT.

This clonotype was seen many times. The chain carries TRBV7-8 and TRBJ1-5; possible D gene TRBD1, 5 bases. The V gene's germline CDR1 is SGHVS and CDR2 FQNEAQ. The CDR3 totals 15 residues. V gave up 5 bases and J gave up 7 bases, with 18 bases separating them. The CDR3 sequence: CASSLGSGEGQPQHF. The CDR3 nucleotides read TGTGCCAGCAGCCTGGGAAGCGGAGAGGGGCAGCCCCAGCATTTT.

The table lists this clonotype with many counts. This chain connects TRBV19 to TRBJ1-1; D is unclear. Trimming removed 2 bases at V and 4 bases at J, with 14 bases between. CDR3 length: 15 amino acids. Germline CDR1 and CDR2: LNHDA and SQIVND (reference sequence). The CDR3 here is CASSIRAGLGTEAFF. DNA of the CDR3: TGTGCCAGTAGTATACGCGCCGGGCTGGGCACTGAAGCTTTCTTT.

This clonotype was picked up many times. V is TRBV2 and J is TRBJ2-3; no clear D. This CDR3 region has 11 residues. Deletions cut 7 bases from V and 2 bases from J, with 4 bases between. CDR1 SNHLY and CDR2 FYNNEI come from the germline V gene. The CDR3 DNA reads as TGTGCCAGCACCTACACAGATACGCAGTATTTT. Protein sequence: CASTYTDTQYF.

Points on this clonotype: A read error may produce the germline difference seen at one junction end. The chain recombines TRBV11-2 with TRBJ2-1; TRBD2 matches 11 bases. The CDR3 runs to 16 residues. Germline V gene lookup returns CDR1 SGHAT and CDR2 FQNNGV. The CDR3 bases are TGCGCCAGCAGCCAGACCCTAGCGGGAGGCGCAGATGAGCAGTTCTTC. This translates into CASSQTLAGGADEQFF. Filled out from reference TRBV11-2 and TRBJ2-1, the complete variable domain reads EAGVAQSPRYKIIEKRQSVAFWCNPISGHATLYWYQQILGQGPKLLIQFQNNGVVDDSQLPKDRFSAERLKGVDSTLKIQPAKLEDSAVYLCASSQTLAGGADEQFFGPGTRLTVL.

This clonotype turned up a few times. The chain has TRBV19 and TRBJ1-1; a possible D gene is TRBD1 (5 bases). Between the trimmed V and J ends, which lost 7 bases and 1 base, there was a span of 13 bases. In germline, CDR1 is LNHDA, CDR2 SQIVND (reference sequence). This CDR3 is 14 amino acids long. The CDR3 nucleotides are TGTGCCAGTACTACAGGCCGGGGGAACACTGAAGCTTTCTTT. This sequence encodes CASTTGRGNTEAFF. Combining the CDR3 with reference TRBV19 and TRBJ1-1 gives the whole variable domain DGGITQSPKYLFRKEGQNVTLSCEQNLNHDAMYWYRQDPGQGLRLIYYSQIVNDFQKGDIAEGYSVSREKKESFPLTVTSAQKNPTAFYLCASTTGRGNTEAFFGQGTRLTVV.